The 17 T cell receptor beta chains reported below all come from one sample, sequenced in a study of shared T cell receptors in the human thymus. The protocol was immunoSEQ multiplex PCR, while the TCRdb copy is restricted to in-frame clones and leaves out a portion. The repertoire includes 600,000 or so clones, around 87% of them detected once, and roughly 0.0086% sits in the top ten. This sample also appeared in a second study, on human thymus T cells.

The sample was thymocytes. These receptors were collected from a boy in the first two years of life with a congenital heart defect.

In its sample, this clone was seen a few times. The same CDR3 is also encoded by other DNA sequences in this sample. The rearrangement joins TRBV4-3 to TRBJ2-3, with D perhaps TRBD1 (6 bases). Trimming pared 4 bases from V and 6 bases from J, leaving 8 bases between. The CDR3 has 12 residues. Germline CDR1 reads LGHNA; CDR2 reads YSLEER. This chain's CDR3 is CASSLRGDTQYF. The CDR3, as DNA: TGCGCCAGCAGCCTAAGGGGGGATACGCAGTATTTT.

The CDR3: CASSQLTDRNYEQYF. The CDR3 region has the DNA TGCGCCAGCAGCCAACTCACTGACAGGAACTACGAGCAGTACTTC. The V call is TRBV4-3, the J call TRBJ2-7; D possibly corresponds to TRBD1 (6 bases). The germline V and J ends were trimmed by 2 bases and 3 bases, with 14 bases remaining between them. The germline V gene encodes CDR1 LGHNA and CDR2 YSLEER. CDR3 size: 15 residues.

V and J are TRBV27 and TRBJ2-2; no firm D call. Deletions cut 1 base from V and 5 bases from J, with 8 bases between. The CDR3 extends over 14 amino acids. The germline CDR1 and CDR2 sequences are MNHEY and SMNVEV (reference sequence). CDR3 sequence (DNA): TGTGCCAGCAGTTTATACGAGAGTACCGGGGAGCTGTTTTTT. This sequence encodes CASSLYESTGELFF.

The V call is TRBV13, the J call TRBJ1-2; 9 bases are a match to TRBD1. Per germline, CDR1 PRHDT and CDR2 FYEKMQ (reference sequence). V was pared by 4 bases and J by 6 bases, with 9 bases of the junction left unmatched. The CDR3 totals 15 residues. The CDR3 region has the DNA TGTGCCAGCAGCTCTCGAACAGGGGGCGCACATGGCTACACCTTC. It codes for CASSSRTGGAHGYTF.

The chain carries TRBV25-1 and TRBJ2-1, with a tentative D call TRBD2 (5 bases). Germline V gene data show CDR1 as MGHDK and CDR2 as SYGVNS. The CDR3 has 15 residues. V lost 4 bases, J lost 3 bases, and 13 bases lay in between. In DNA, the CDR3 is TGTGCCAGCAGTGGAGCCCAGCGGAGCTACAATGAGCAGTTCTTC. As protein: CASSGAQRSYNEQFF.

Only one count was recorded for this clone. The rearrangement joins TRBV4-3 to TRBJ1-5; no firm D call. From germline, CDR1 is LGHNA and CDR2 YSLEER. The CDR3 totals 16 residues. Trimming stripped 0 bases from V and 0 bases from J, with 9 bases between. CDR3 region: CASSQDAGYSNQPQHF. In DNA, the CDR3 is TGCGCCAGCAGCCAAGATGCGGGTTATAGCAATCAGCCCCAGCATTTT.

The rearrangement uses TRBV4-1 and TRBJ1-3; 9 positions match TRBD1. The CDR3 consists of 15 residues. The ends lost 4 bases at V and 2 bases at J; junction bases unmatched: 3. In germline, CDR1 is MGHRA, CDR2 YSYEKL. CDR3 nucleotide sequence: TGCGCCAGCAGCCCGGGGGACAGGGCTGGAAACACCATATATTTT. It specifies CASSPGDRAGNTIYF.

The CDR3, as DNA: TGCGCCAGCAGCCAGGACAGGGGGCGATCGGTGAACACTGAAGCTTTCTTT. This codes for CASSQDRGRSVNTEAFF. The V call is TRBV4-1, the J call TRBJ1-1; 11 nucleotides match TRBD1. The CDR3 has 17 amino acids. J lost 0 bases, V lost 3 bases, and 6 bases had no gene match. Germline V gives CDR1 MGHRA, CDR2 YSYEKL.

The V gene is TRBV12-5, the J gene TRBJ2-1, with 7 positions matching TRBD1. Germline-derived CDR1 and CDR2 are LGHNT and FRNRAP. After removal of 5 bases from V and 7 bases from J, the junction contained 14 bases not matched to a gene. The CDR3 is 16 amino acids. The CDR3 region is CASGVKGTVKVNEQFF. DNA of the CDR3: TGTGCTAGTGGTGTAAAGGGGACAGTAAAAGTTAATGAGCAGTTCTTC. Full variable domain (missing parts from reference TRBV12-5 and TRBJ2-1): DARVTQTPRHKVTEMGQEVTMRCQPILGHNTVFWYRQTMMQGLELLAYFRNRAPLDDSGMPKDRFSAEMPDATLATLKIQPSEPRDSAVYFCASGVKGTVKVNEQFFGPGTRLTVL.

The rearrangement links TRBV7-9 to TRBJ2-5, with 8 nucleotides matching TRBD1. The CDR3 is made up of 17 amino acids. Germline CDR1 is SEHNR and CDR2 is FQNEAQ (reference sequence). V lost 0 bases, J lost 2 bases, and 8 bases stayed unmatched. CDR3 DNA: TGTGCCAGCAGCTTAGCAACCCCGGACAGGGATCAAGAGACCCAGTACTTC. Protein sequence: CASSLATPDRDQETQYF.

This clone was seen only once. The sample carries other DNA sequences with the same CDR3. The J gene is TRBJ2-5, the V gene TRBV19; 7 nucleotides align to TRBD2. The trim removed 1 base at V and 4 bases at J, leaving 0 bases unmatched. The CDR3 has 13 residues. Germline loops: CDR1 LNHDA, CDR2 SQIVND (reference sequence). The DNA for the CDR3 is TGTGCCAGTAGTATAGCGGGAGGAGAGACCCAGTACTTC. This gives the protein CASSIAGGETQYF. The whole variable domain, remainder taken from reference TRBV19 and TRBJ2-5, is DGGITQSPKYLFRKEGQNVTLSCEQNLNHDAMYWYRQDPGQGLRLIYYSQIVNDFQKGDIAEGYSVSREKKESFPLTVTSAQKNPTAFYLCASSIAGGETQYFGPGTRLLVL.

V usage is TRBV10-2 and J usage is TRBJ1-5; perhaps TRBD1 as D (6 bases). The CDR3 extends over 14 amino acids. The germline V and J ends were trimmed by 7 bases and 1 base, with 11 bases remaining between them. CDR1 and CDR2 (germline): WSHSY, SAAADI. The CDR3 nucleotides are TGCGCCAGCACGGAGCAGGGGAGCAATCAGCCCCAGCATTTT. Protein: CASTEQGSNQPQHF.

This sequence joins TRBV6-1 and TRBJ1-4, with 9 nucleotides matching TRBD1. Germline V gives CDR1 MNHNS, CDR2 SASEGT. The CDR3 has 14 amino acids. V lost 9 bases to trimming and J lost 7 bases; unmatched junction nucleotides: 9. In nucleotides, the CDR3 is TGTGCCAGGGGTGAACAGGGGGCTTTTGAAAAACTGTTTTTT. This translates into CARGEQGAFEKLFF.

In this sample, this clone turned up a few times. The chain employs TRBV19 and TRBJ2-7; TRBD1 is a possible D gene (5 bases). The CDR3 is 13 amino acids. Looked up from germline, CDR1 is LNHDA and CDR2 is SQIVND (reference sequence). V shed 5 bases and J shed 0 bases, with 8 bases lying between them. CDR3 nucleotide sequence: TGTGCCAGTAGTCCAGGGATCTCCTACGAGCAGTACTTC. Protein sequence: CASSPGISYEQYF.

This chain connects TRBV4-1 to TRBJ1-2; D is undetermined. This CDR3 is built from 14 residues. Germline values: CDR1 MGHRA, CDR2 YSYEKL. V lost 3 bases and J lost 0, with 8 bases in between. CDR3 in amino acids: CASSQRGANYGYTF. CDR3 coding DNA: TGCGCCAGCAGCCAGCGCGGAGCTAACTATGGCTACACCTTC.

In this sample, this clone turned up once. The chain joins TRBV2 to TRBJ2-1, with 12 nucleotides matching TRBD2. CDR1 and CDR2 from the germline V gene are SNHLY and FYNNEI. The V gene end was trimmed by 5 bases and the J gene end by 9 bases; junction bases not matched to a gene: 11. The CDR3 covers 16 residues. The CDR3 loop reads CASSSRTSGTVVEQFF. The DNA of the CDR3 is TGTGCCAGCAGTTCCAGGACTAGCGGGACGGTAGTTGAGCAGTTCTTC.

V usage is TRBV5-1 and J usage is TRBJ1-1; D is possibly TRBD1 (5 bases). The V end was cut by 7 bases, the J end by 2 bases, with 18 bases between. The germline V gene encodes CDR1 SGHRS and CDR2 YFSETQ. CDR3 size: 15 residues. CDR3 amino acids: CASHPRGEGNTEAFF. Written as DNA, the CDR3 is TGCGCCAGCCACCCACGGGGGGAGGGAAACACTGAAGCTTTCTTT.